A selection of T cell receptor beta chains follows, all from one sample in a study of OX40 agonist ivuxolimab in advanced cancers. The data were produced by immunoSEQ multiplex PCR, yet TCRdb's version contains in-frame clones alone and is incomplete. The sample yields just over 35,000 clones, 76% seen once. The sequencing here drew on CD4+ or CD8+ T cells sorted from blood, taken in a trial of the OX40 agonist ivuxolimab. The source of these receptors is an adult with an advanced solid tumor such as melanoma, head and neck, liver or kidney cancer. Each CDR3 is given with its conserved first and last residue. Each record gives: J gene, D gene, V gene, clone size, CDR3 DNA, CDR3 protein. A D gene is named only where the DNA matches it firmly. Clone size, where shown, is once, few, many, or a class for clones that have expanded.

TRBJ1-1	TRBD1	TRBV10-3	NA	TGTGCCATCAGTGATGGACAGGGGGTGCTAGGAACTGAAGCTTTCTTT	CAISDGQGVLGTEAFF
TRBJ1-1	NA	TRBV6-1	NA	TGTGCCAGCATGGGAGGCGTGAACACTGAAGCTTTCTTT	CASMGGVNTEAFF
TRBJ1-2	NA	TRBV5-6	NA	TGTGCCAGCAGCTTGAGTCCACAAAATAACTATGGCTACACCTTC	CASSLSPQNNYGYTF
TRBJ2-6	TRBD2	TRBV27	NA	TGTGCCAGCAGGGGGGGGACGAAACGCTCTGGGGCCAACGTCCTGACTTTC	CASRGGTKRSGANVLTF
TRBJ1-2	TRBD1	TRBV4-1	NA	TGCGCCAGCAGCCAAGATGACAGGGGGCGGGATGGCTACACCTTC	CASSQDDRGRDGYTF
TRBJ1-1	NA	TRBV6-1	NA	TGTGCCAGCCCGACAGCCACTGAAGCTTTCTTT	CASPTATEAFF
TRBJ2-3	NA	TRBV19	few	TGTGCCAGTAGTATAGGGCCCGGGCAGGTCTTACCCTATACGCAGTATTTT	CASSIGPGQVLPYTQYF
TRBJ1-2	NA	TRBV6-6	NA	TGTGCCAGCAGTTACGGTGGAGGGGAAGGCTACACCTTC	CASSYGGGEGYTF
TRBJ1-2	NA	TRBV4-1	NA	TGCGCCAGCAGCCAAGATCCGTCCTCGACGGACTTCCTCTATGGCTACACCTTC	CASSQDPSSTDFLYGYTF
TRBJ2-5	NA	TRBV10-1	NA	TGCGCCAGCAGTGCGACACTTGAAGGGGAGACCCAGTACTTC	CASSATLEGETQYF
TRBJ1-1	NA	TRBV5-6	once	TGTGCCAGCAGCCGGGACATCGCGACGGCTGAAGCTTTCTTT	CASSRDIATAEAFF
TRBJ2-5	TRBD2	TRBV6-1	NA	TGTGCCAGCAGTGCCGCTAGCGGGGGGCAAGAGACCCAGTACTTC	CASSAASGGQETQYF
TRBJ1-5	NA	TRBV28	NA	TGTGCCAGCAGCTCAGGGGAATTCGGTCAGCCCCAGCATTTT	CASSSGEFGQPQHF
TRBJ1-1	NA	TRBV19	NA	TGTGCCAGTAGTGCCTTCTCACTCGGAGACAACACTGAAGCTTTCTTT	CASSAFSLGDNTEAFF
TRBJ2-1	NA	TRBV27	NA	TGTGCCAGCAGTCCCTACGGCAGGGGGAGGGACAATGAGCAGTTCTTC	CASSPYGRGRDNEQFF
TRBJ2-1	NA	TRBV5-6	few	TGTGCCAGCAGCTTGTTCAGGGCTTACAATGAGCAGTTCTTC	CASSLFRAYNEQFF
TRBJ1-6	NA	TRBV9	NA	TGTGCCAGCAGCGAGGGACAAGGGGCGAATTCACCCCTCCACTTT	CASSEGQGANSPLHF
TRBJ2-1	NA	TRBV6-1	NA	TGTGCCAGCAGTGTGGACGGGAAAAGGCAGTTCTTC	CASSVDGKRQFF
TRBJ2-2	TRBD2	TRBV10-1	NA	TGCGCCAGCAGTCCGTCCGGGGGGTCCGGGGAGCTGTTTTTT	CASSPSGGSGELFF
TRBJ1-2	TRBD1	TRBV5-1	once	TGCGCCAGCAGCTTGGCCGGGACAGGGACAGACTATGGCTACACCTTC	CASSLAGTGTDYGYTF
TRBJ1-2	TRBD1	TRBV2	many	TGTGCCAGCACTAGGGACAGGGGTGCCTATGGCTACACCTTC	CASTRDRGAYGYTF
TRBJ1-2	NA	TRBV19	once	TGTGCCAGTAGTATCTCCATTGAGAAAGGCTACACCTTC	CASSISIEKGYTF
TRBJ1-4	TRBD1	TRBV30	NA	TGTGCCTGGAGTTTCTCGACAGGGGCCAATGAAAAACTGTTTTTT	CAWSFSTGANEKLFF
TRBJ2-2	NA	TRBV7-8	NA	TGTGCCAGCAGCTTTCTTGGGGCCAGACTCACCGGGGAGCTGTTTTTT	CASSFLGARLTGELFF
TRBJ1-1	NA	TRBV28	NA	TGTGCCAGCAGCAGACCGATCCAGGTCGGAGCTTTCTTT	CASSRPIQVGAFF
TRBJ2-5	TRBD1	TRBV7-2	NA	TGTGCCAGCAGCGGTCAAGGGGGCGAGGGGGAGACCCAGTACTTC	CASSGQGGEGETQYF
TRBJ1-2	NA	TRBV21-1	NA	TGTGCCAGCAGCAAAGGGACGGTGAACTATGGCTACACCTTC	CASSKGTVNYGYTF
TRBJ2-5	TRBD1	TRBV5-1	NA	TGCGCCAGCATGCAGGATGAATCCTGGGACAGTGAGTACTTC	CASMQDESWDSEYF
TRBJ1-2	NA	TRBV18	NA	TGTGCCAGCTCACAATCGGTTGGCTACACCTTC	CASSQSVGYTF
TRBJ1-2	TRBD1	TRBV7-9	NA	TGTGCCAGCAGCTTAGGGTGGGACAGGAGAAAACACTATGGCTACACCTTC	CASSLGWDRRKHYGYTF
TRBJ1-2	NA	TRBV5-4	NA	TGTGCCAGCAGCCCGGACAACAGCTATGGCTACACCTTC	CASSPDNSYGYTF
TRBJ2-5	TRBD2	TRBV7-8	NA	TGTGCCAGCAGCCCTCGACTAGCGGGGGGCATAGAGACCCAGTACTTC	CASSPRLAGGIETQYF
TRBJ1-1	NA	TRBV6-4	NA	TGTGCCAGCAGTGACCCGAGGGCGGGGGCTTTCTTT	CASSDPRAGAFF
TRBJ2-7	TRBD2	TRBV28	NA	TGTGCCAGCAGTTCCCTTAAAGCTAGCGGGGTTAACTACGAGCAGTACTTC	CASSSLKASGVNYEQYF
TRBJ1-3	NA	TRBV7-7	NA	TGTGCCAGCAGCTTAACCACTTACTCTGGAAACACCATATATTTT	CASSLTTYSGNTIYF
TRBJ1-3	NA	TRBV30	NA	TGTGCCTGGAGTTCAGGCTCTGGAAACACCATATATTTT	CAWSSGSGNTIYF
TRBJ1-2	NA	TRBV4-1	NA	TGCGCCAGCAGCCAAGAAGCAATGAGCTATGGCTACACCTTC	CASSQEAMSYGYTF
TRBJ1-2	NA	TRBV6-5	NA	TGTGCCAGCAGTTACACCCAGACAGCCCTCTATGGCTACACCTTC	CASSYTQTALYGYTF
TRBJ2-4	TRBD2	TRBV10-3	NA	TGTGCCAGCAGTGAAGGATCTAGCGGAAAAAACATTCAGTACTTC	CASSEGSSGKNIQYF
TRBJ1-2	NA	TRBV9	NA	TGTGCCAGCAGCGTAGGCTTAAGAGGGGGGCAGGGCTACACCTTC	CASSVGLRGGQGYTF
TRBJ2-6	TRBD1	TRBV5-4	NA	TGTGCCAGCAGCCCGCCCGGGACAGGGAATACAGCTGGGGCCAACGTCCTGACTTTC	CASSPPGTGNTAGANVLTF
TRBJ1-2	TRBD1	TRBV7-2	NA	TGTGCCAGCAGGTCAGGGGGCTCCAACTATGGCTACACCTTC	CASRSGGSNYGYTF
TRBJ1-3	NA	TRBV5-4	medium-sized	TGTGCCAGCAGCACAGACCAGAACTCTGGAAACACCATATATTTT	CASSTDQNSGNTIYF
TRBJ1-5	NA	TRBV5-1	NA	TGCGCCAGCAGCCCCGACCACCCGGTCAATCAGCCCCAGCATTTT	CASSPDHPVNQPQHF
TRBJ1-6	TRBD1	TRBV15	few	TGTGCCACCGGCGACAGGGATTCACCCCTCCACTTT	CATGDRDSPLHF
TRBJ1-2	NA	TRBV2	few	TGTGCCAGCAGTGAAAGGGTAGGTCGACGAGCTAACTATGGCTACACCTTC	CASSERVGRRANYGYTF
TRBJ2-3	TRBD1	TRBV19	once	TGTGCCAGTAGTATAAGGGACAGGGCAGAAGATACGCAGTATTTT	CASSIRDRAEDTQYF
TRBJ1-1	NA	TRBV27	once	TGTGCCAGCAGTTTGCGGGACCCGACCACTGAAGCTTTCTTT	CASSLRDPTTEAFF
TRBJ2-2	TRBD2	TRBV6-4	NA	TGTGCCAGCAGTTACTCTCTAGCGGGGGCGAACACCGGGGAGCTGTTTTTT	CASSYSLAGANTGELFF
TRBJ2-1	NA	TRBV6-6	NA	TGTGCCAGCAGTTACAGGGCCCTGGGTGAGCAGTTCTTC	CASSYRALGEQFF
TRBJ1-5	NA	TRBV7-2	few	TGTGCCAGCAGCCCCCTCCCGGGAGAAAGCAATCAGCCCCAGCATTTT	CASSPLPGESNQPQHF